This TCR beta chain is drawn from a study of beta chain features in type 1 diabetes. This clone was observed a handful of times. The authors reverse transcribed all of the isolated RNA, so sequencing captured expressed TCRB transcripts. The assay was immunoSEQ multiplex PCR, and TCRdb's table has in-frame clones only and misses some. Among 130,000 to 150,000 clones listed, less than 11% were seen once. The germline V and J ends were trimmed by 0 bases and 0 bases, with 7 bases remaining between them. CDR3 size: 16 residues. Germline V CDR1 and CDR2: SGHKS, YYEKEE (reference sequence). This chain uses TRBV5-5 with TRBJ1-6; D is unresolved. Material: naive CD4+ T cells from blood. This clonotype originated in a man between 18 and 35 years old in good health. This chain's CDR3 is CASSLVVSSYNSPLHF. The CDR3 DNA is TGTGCCAGCAGCTTGGTCGTGAGCTCCTATAATTCACCCCTCCACTTT.